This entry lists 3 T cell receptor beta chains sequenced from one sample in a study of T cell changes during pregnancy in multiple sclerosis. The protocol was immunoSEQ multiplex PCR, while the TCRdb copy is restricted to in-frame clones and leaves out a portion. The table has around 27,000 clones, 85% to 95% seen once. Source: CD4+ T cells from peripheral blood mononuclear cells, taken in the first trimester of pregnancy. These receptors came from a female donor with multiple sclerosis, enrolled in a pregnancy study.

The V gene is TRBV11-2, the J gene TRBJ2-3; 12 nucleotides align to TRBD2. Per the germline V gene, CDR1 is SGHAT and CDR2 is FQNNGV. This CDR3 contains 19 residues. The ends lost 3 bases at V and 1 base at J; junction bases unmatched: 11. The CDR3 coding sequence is TGTGCCAGCAGCTTTACCCGGACTAGCGGGGACCAGGGCACAGATACGCAGTATTTT. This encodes CASSFTRTSGDQGTDTQYF.

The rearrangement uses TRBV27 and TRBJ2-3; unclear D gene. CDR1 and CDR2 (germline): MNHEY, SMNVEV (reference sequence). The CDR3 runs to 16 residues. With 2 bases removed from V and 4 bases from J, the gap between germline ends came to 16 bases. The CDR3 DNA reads TGTGCCAGCAGTTTAATCGTGTCCGTATTCCCAGATACGCAGTATTTT. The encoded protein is CASSLIVSVFPDTQYF.

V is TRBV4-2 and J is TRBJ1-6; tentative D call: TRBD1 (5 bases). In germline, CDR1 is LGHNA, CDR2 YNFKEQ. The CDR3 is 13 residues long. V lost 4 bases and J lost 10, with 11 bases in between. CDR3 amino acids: CASSPGTRSPLHF. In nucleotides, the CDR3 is TGTGCCAGCAGCCCGGGGACTCGGTCACCCCTCCACTTT.